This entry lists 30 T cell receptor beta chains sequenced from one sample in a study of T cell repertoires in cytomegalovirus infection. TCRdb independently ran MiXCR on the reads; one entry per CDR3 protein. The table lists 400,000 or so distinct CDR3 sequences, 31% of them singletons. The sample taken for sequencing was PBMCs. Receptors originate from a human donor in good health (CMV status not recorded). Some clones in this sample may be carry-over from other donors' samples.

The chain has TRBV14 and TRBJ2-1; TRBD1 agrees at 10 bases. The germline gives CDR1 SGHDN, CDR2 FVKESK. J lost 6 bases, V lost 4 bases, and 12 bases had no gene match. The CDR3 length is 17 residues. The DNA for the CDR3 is TGTGCCAGCAGCCGGCCTACGGGGTGGACAGGGGGCAATGAGCAGTTCTTC. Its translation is CASSRPTGWTGGNEQFF.

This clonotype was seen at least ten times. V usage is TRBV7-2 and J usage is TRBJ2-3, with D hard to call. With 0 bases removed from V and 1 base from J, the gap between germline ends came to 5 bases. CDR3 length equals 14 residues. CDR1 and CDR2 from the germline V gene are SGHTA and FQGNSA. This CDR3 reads CASSLARGTDTQYF. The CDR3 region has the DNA TGTGCCAGCAGCTTAGCCCGAGGCACAGATACGCAGTATTTT. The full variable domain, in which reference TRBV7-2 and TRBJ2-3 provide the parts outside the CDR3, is GAGVSQSPSNKVTEKGKDVELRCDPISGHTALYWYRQSLGQGLEFLIYFQGNSAPDKSGLPSDRFSAERTGGSVSTLTIQRTQQEDSAVYLCASSLARGTDTQYFGPGTRLTVL.

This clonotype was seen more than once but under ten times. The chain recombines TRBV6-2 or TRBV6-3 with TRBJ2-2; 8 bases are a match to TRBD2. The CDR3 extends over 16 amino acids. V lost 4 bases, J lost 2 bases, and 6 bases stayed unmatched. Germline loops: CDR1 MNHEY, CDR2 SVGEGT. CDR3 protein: CASSSTSGQNTGELFF. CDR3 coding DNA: TGTGCCAGCAGTTCAACTAGCGGCCAAAACACCGGGGAGCTGTTTTTT.

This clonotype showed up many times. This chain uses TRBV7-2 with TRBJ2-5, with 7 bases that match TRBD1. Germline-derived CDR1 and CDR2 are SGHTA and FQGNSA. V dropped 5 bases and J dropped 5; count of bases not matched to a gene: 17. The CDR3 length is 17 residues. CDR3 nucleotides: TGTGCCAGCAGCCCCCAAGTTCGACAGGGAGCCAGGGAGACCCAGTACTTC. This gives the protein CASSPQVRQGARETQYF.

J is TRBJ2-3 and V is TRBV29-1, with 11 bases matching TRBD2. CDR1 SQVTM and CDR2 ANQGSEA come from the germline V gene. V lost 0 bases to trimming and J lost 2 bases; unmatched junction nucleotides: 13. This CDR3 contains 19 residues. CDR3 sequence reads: CSVEDRLAGGRGFTDTQYF. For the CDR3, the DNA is TGCAGCGTTGAAGATCGGCTAGCGGGGGGCCGGGGGTTCACAGATACGCAGTATTTT.

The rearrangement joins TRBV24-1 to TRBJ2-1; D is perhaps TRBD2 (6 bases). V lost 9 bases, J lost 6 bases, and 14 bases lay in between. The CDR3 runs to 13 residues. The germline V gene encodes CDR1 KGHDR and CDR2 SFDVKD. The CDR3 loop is CATGGLFLNEQFF. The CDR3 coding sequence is TGTGCCACCGGGGGACTCTTCCTCAATGAGCAGTTCTTC.

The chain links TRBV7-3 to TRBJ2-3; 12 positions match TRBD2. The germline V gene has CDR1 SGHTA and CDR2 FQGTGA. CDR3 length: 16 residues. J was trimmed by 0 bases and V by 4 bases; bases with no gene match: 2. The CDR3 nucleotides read TGTGCCAGCAGCTGGACTAGCGGGGCTAGCACAGATACGCAGTATTTT. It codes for CASSWTSGASTDTQYF.

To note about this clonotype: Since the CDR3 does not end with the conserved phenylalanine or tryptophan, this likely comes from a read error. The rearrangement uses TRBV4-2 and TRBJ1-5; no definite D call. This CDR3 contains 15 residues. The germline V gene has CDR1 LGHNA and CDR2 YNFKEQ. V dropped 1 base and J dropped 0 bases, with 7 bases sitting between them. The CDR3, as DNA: TGTGCCAGCAGCCAAGTAGGTCCTAGCAATCAGCCCCAGCATTTG. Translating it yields CASSQVGPSNQPQHL.

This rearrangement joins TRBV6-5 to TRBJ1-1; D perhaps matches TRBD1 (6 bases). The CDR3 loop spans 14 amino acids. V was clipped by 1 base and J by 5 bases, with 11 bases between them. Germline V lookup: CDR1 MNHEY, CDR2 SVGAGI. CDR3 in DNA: TGTGCCAGCAGTTACTTGGGGGCTTATACTGAAGCTTTCTTT. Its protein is CASSYLGAYTEAFF.

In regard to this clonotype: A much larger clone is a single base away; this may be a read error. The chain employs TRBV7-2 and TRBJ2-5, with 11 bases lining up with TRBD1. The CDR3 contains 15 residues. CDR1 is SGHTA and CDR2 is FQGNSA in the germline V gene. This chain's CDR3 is CDSSLGQGARETQYF. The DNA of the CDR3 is TGTGACAGCAGCTTAGGACAGGGGGCAAGGGAGACCCAGTACTTC.

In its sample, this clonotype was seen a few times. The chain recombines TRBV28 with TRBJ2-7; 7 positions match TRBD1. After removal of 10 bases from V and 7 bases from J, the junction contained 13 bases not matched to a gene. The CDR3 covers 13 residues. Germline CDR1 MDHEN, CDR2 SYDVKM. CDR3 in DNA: TGTGCCACCCTGTCTAGACAGGGCCTGGAGCAGTACTTC. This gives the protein CATLSRQGLEQYF.

As DNA, the CDR3 is TGTGCCACCCTCTCTGGGGCCAACGTCCTGACTTTC. This codes for CATLSGANVLTF. The J gene is TRBJ2-6, the V gene TRBV10-3; the D is unclear. With 10 bases removed from V and 0 bases from J, the gap between germline ends came to 4 bases. This CDR3 has 12 residues. Germline V lookup: CDR1 ENHRY, CDR2 SYGVKD.

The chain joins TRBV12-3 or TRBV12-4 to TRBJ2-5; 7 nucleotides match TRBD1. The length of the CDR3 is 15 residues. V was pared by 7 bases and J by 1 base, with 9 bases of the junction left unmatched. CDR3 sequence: CASILGQRGQETQYF. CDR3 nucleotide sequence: TGTGCCAGCATCTTGGGACAGCGCGGCCAAGAGACCCAGTACTTC.

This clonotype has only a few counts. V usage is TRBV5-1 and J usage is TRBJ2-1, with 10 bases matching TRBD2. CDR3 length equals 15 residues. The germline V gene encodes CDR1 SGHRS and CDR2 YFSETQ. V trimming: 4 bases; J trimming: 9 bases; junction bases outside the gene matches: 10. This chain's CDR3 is CASSPSSGGDVEQFF. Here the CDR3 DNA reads TGCGCCAGCAGCCCATCTAGCGGGGGTGATGTTGAGCAGTTCTTC.

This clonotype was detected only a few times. CDR3 in DNA: TGTGCCAGCAGTCCAACCGGGACAGGGACCCCCCTCCACTTT. It specifies CASSPTGTGTPLHF. V gene TRBV12-3 or TRBV12-4 combines with J gene TRBJ1-6, with 9 positions matching TRBD1. This CDR3 has 14 amino acids. The J segment lost 13 bases and the V segment lost 5 bases, leaving 9 bases of the junction unmatched.

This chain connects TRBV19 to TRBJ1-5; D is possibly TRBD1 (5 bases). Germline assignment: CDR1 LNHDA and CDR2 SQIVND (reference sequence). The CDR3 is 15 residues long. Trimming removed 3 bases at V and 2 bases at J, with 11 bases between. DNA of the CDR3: TGTGCCAGTAGTATCTCAGGGAATGGCAATCAGCCCCAGCATTTT. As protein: CASSISGNGNQPQHF. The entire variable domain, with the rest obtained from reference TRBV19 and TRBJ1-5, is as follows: DGGITQSPKYLFRKEGQNVTLSCEQNLNHDAMYWYRQDPGQGLRLIYYSQIVNDFQKGDIAEGYSVSREKKESFPLTVTSAQKNPTAFYLCASSISGNGNQPQHFGDGTRLSIL.

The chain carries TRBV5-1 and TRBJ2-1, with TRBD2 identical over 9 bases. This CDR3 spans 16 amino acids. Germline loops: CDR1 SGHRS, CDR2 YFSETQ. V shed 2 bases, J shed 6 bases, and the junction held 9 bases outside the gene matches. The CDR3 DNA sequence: TGCGCCAGCAGCTTTACCGGGACTAGCTCGAGCAATGAGCAGTTCTTC. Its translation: CASSFTGTSSSNEQFF.

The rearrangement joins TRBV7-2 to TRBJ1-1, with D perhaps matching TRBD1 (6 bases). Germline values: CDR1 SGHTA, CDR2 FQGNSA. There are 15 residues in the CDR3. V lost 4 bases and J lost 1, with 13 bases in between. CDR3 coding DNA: TGTGCCAGCAGCTACCCCGCGGGGGCGAACACTGAAGCTTTCTTT. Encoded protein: CASSYPAGANTEAFF.

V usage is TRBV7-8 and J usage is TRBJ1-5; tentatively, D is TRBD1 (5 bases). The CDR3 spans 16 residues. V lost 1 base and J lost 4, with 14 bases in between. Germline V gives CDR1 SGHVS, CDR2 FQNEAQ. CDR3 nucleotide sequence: TGTGCCAGCAGCTTAGTGGGGGTACTGGGGAATCAGCCCCAGCATTTT. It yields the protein CASSLVGVLGNQPQHF.

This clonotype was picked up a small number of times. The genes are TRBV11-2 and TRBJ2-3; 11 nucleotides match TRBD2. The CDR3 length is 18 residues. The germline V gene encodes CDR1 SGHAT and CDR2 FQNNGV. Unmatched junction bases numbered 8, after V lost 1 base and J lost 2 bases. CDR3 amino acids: CASSLGRPSGGTTDTQYF. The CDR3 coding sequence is TGTGCCAGCAGCTTAGGCCGACCTAGCGGGGGGACCACAGATACGCAGTATTTT.

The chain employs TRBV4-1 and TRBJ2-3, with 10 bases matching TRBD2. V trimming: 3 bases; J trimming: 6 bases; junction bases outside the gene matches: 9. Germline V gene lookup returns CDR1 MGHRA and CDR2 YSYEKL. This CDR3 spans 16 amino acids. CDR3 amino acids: CASSHDGLAEGDTQYF. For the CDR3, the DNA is TGCGCCAGCAGCCACGACGGACTAGCGGAAGGGGATACGCAGTATTTT.

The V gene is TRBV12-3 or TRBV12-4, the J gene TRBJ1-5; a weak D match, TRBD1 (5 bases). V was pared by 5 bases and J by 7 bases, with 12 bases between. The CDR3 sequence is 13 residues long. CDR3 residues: CASSQGIGQPQHF. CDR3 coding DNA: TGTGCCAGCAGTCAGGGCATCGGGCAGCCCCAGCATTTT.

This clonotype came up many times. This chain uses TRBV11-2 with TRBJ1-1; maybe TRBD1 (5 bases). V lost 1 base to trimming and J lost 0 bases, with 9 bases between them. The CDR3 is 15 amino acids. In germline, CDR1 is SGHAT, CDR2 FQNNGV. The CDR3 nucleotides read TGTGCCAGCAGCTTAGTTCCGGGGGTGAACACTGAAGCTTTCTTT. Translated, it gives CASSLVPGVNTEAFF.

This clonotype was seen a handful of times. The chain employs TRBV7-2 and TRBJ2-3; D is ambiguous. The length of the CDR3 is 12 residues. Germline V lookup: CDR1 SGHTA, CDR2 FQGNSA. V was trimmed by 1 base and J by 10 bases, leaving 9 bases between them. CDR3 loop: CASSLVARAQYF. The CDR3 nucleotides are TGTGCCAGCAGCTTAGTGGCTAGGGCGCAGTATTTT.

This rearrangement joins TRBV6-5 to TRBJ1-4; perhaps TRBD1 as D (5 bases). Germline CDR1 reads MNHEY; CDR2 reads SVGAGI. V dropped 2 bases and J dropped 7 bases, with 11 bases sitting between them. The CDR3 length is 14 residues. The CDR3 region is CASSYKWGGEKLFF. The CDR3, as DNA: TGTGCCAGCAGTTACAAATGGGGCGGTGAAAAACTGTTTTTT.

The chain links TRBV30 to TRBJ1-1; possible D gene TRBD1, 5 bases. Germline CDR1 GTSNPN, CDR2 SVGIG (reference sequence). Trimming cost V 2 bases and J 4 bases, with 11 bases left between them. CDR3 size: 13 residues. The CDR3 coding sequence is TGTGCCTGGAGTATAGGGGAGGGCACTGAAGCTTTCTTT. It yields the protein CAWSIGEGTEAFF. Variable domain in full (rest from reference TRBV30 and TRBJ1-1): SQTIHQWPATLVQPVGSPLSLECTVEGTSNPNLYWYRQAAGRGLQLLFYSVGIGQISSEVPQNLSASRPQDRQFILSSKKLLLSDSGFYLCAWSIGEGTEAFFGQGTRLTVV.

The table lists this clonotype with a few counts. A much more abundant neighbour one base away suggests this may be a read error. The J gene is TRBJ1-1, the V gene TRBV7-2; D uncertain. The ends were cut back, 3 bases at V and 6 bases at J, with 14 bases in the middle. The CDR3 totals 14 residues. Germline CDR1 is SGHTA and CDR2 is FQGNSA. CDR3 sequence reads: CASSFTLPAPEAFF. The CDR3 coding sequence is TGTGCCAGCAGCTTTACCCTGCCGGCCCCTGAAGCTTTCTTT.

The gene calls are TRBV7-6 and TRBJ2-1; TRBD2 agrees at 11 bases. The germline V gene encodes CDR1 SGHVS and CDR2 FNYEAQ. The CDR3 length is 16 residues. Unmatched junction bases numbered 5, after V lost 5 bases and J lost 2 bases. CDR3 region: CASSTRLAGTYNEQFF. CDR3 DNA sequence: TGTGCCAGCAGCACCCGACTAGCGGGAACCTACAATGAGCAGTTCTTC.

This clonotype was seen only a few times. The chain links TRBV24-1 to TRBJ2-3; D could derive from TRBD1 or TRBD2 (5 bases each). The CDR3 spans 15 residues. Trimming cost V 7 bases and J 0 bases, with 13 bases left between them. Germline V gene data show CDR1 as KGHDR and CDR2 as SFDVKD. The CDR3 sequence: CATSLRDRSTDTQYF. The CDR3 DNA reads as TGTGCCACCAGCCTCCGGGACCGTAGCACAGATACGCAGTATTTT.

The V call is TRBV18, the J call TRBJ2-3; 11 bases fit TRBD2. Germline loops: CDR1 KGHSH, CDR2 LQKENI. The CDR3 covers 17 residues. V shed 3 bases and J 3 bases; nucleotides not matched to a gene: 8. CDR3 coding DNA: TGTGCCAGCTCACCCCGCCGACTAGCGGGGACGACAGATACGCAGTATTTT. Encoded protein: CASSPRRLAGTTDTQYF. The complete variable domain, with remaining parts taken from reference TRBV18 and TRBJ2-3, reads NAGVMQNPRHLVRRRGQEARLRCSPMKGHSHVYWYRQLPEEGLKFMVYLQKENIIDESGMPKERFSAEFPKEGPSILRIQQVVRGDSAAYFCASSPRRLAGTTDTQYFGPGTRLTVL.